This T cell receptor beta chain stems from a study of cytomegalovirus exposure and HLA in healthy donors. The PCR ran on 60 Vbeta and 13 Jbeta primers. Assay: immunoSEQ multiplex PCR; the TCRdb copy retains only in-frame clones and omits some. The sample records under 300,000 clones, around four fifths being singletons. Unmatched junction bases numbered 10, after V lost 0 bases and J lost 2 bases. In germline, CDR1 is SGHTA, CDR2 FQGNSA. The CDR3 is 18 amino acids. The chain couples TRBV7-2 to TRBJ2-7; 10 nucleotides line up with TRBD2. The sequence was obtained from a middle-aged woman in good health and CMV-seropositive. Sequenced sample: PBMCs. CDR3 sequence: CASSLAAAGLAPTYEQYF. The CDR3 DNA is TGTGCCAGCAGCTTAGCCGCGGCGGGACTAGCGCCGACCTACGAGCAGTACTTC. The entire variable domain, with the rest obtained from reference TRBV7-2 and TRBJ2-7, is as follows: GAGVSQSPSNKVTEKGKDVELRCDPISGHTALYWYRQSLGQGLEFLIYFQGNSAPDKSGLPSDRFSAERTGGSVSTLTIQRTQQEDSAVYLCASSLAAAGLAPTYEQYFGPGTRLTVT.